Listed below are T cell receptor beta chains from one sample, sequenced in a study of T-cell reconstitution after alpha-beta-depleted transplantation in children. TCRdb used MiXCR to reprocess the PCR reads, holding one entry per CDR3 protein. The sample has approximately 520,000 distinct CDR3 sequences; roughly 33% are singletons. The sample in question was PBMCs from the stem cell graft donor, obtained from the stem cell graft. The source is a human donor who donated a stem cell graft to a child with aplastic anemia. CDR3s include the opening cysteine and the closing phenylalanine or tryptophan. A D gene is named only where the DNA matches it firmly. Size is stated for part of the rows, as once, few or many counts, or as a class when the clone is expanded.

CASSQVISRGPANTEAFF,TGTGCCAGCAGCCAAGTAATATCCAGGGGGCCTGCGAACACTGAAGCTTTCTTT,TRBJ1-1,.,TRBD1,TRBV3-1
CASSSQGGDYEQYF,TGTGCCAGCAGCTCCCAGGGGGGAGACTACGAGCAGTACTTC,TRBJ2-7,few,.,TRBV7-8
CASSYVQGVVNEQFF,TGTGCCAGCAGTTACGTACAGGGCGTTGTCAATGAGCAGTTCTTC,TRBJ2-1,few,.,TRBV6-5
CASSVGADANTGELFF,TGTGCCAGCAGCGTAGGGGCAGACGCGAACACCGGGGAGCTGTTTTTT,TRBJ2-2,.,.,TRBV9
CASSVGGADTEAFF,TGTGCCAGCAGCGTGGGGGGCGCGGACACTGAAGCTTTCTTT,TRBJ1-1,few,.,TRBV9
CASLTQHRAYTGELFF,TGTGCCAGCCTCACACAGCACAGGGCTTACACCGGGGAGCTGTTTTTT,TRBJ2-2,.,.,TRBV12-3/TRBV12-4
CASSLGPKTAYGYTF,TGTGCCAGCAGTTTAGGGCCCAAAACGGCCTATGGCTACACCTTC,TRBJ1-2,few,.,TRBV12-3/TRBV12-4
CSAIPSDAIHTEAFF,TGCAGTGCTATCCCTTCGGACGCGATCCACACTGAAGCTTTCTTT,TRBJ1-1,.,.,TRBV20-1
CASSLEGSSGRAMGSYNEQFF,TGCGCCAGCAGCTTGGAGGGCTCTAGCGGGAGGGCCATGGGCTCCTACAATGAGCAGTTCTTC,TRBJ2-1,.,TRBD2,TRBV5-1
CAWSVAGSAPGELFF,TGTGCCTGGAGTGTAGCCGGTTCGGCCCCCGGGGAGCTGTTTTTT,TRBJ2-2,few,.,TRBV30
CASSIIYGPDTQYF,TGCGCCAGCAGCATAATTTACGGCCCAGATACGCAGTATTTT,TRBJ2-3,.,.,TRBV5-1
CASSLGPLNYGYTF,TGTGCCAGCAGTTTAGGCCCTCTCAACTATGGCTACACCTTC,TRBJ1-2,few,.,TRBV12-3/TRBV12-4
CASSSGTENTEAFF,TGTGCCAGCTCCTCAGGGACAGAGAACACTGAAGCTTTCTTT,TRBJ1-1,.,TRBD1,TRBV5-1
CASRTFRKQEQYF,TGCGCCAGCAGGACCTTCCGGAAGCAGGAGCAGTACTTC,TRBJ2-7,few,.,TRBV5-1
CASSLEQNQETQYF,TGCGCCAGCAGCTTGGAACAGAACCAAGAGACCCAGTACTTC,TRBJ2-5,few,.,TRBV5-1